This passage covers 20 T cell receptor beta chains from one sample sequenced in a study of cytomegalovirus exposure and HLA in healthy donors. PCR used 60 Vbeta primers and 13 Jbeta primers. Profiling relied on immunoSEQ multiplex PCR, and the TCRdb table lists in-frame clones only, not all of them. The data hold around 130,000 clones, with roughly 8.3% observed a single time. What was sequenced was PBMCs. These TCRs come from a man aged 35 to 55 in good health and CMV-seronegative.

The V call is TRBV2, the J call TRBJ2-2, with D possibly matching TRBD1 (5 bases). The CDR3 spans 15 residues. Trimming stripped 4 bases from V and 4 bases from J, with 13 bases between. Germline-derived CDR1 and CDR2 are SNHLY and FYNNEI. This chain's CDR3 is CASSGQGRSTGELFF. The CDR3 nucleotides read TGTGCCAGCAGTGGCCAGGGAAGGAGCACCGGGGAGCTGTTTTTT.

This clone occurred a few times. The chain employs TRBV2 and TRBJ2-5, with D perhaps TRBD2 (5 bases). Deletions cut 5 bases from V and 5 bases from J, with 24 bases between. This CDR3 is 17 amino acids long. Per germline, CDR1 SNHLY and CDR2 FYNNEI. The CDR3 is CASSFDLGDLVVETQYF. The CDR3 region has the DNA TGTGCCAGCAGTTTTGATCTGGGAGATCTAGTAGTCGAGACCCAGTACTTC.

The chain uses TRBV7-9 and TRBJ2-1; 12 nucleotides line up with TRBD1. Trimming took 1 base from V and 9 from J; bases not matched to a gene: 10. Germline V gene sequence: CDR1 SEHNR, CDR2 FQNEAQ (reference sequence). The CDR3 covers 17 residues. CDR3 nucleotides: TGTGCCAGCAGCTTAGGTATGCGGGACAGGGGGCGCCGTGAGCAGTTCTTC. Amino acid sequence: CASSLGMRDRGRREQFF.

V usage is TRBV10-2 and J usage is TRBJ2-3; TRBD2 agrees at 7 bases. V was pared by 0 bases and J by 5 bases, with 11 bases of the junction left unmatched. The CDR3 contains 17 residues. CDR1 is WSHSY and CDR2 is SAAADI in the germline V gene. This CDR3 is CASSESRWGGTKDTQYF. The CDR3 DNA is TGCGCCAGCAGTGAGTCGAGATGGGGGGGGACTAAAGATACGCAGTATTTT.

The chain combines TRBV5-1 with TRBJ1-2; 7 nucleotides align to TRBD1. Germline CDR1 and CDR2: SGHRS and YFSETQ. V trimming: 5 bases; J trimming: 3 bases; junction bases outside the gene matches: 7. The CDR3 covers 14 residues. CDR3 DNA sequence: TGCGCCAGCAGACGCACAGGGGAAGACTATGGCTACACCTTC. As protein: CASRRTGEDYGYTF.

This rearrangement joins TRBV5-1 to TRBJ2-1; 8 nucleotides agree with TRBD1. The CDR3 has 13 amino acids. Germline V gene sequence: CDR1 SGHRS, CDR2 YFSETQ. V lost 7 bases, J lost 1 base, and 1 base stayed unmatched. CDR3 in amino acids: CASGDRSYNEQFF. The CDR3 DNA is TGCGCCAGCGGGGACAGGTCCTACAATGAGCAGTTCTTC.

This clone came up a few times. The chain employs TRBV29-1 and TRBJ2-3; 8 bases fit TRBD2. This CDR3 region has 15 residues. The V gene's germline CDR1 is SQVTM and CDR2 ANQGSEA. V lost 3 bases, J lost 3 bases, and 8 bases stayed unmatched. Written as DNA, the CDR3 is TGCAGCGTTGATTTTAGCGGGGTGGGTACAGATACGCAGTATTTT. As protein: CSVDFSGVGTDTQYF.

Only a few counts were recorded for this clone. The chain carries TRBV21-1 and TRBJ1-4; the table's D call of TRBD1 was not tested on the DNA. TRBV21-1 is tagged as a pseudogene. The CDR3 totals 15 residues. The CDR3 sequence is CASSKTGPYKEKLFF. DNA of the CDR3: TGTGCCAGCAGCAAAACAGGCCCCTATAAAGAAAAACTGTTTTTT.

This clone was observed a handful of times. The chain combines TRBV5-4 with TRBJ2-3; 9 positions agree with TRBD2. The trim removed 4 bases at V and 6 bases at J, leaving 9 bases unmatched. Germline assignment: CDR1 SGHNT and CDR2 YYREEE (reference sequence). The CDR3 is 15 residues long. The CDR3 protein is CASSPRGGAQDTQYF. CDR3 bases: TGTGCCAGCAGCCCACGCGGGGGGGCCCAGGATACGCAGTATTTT.

V and J are TRBV7-8 and TRBJ2-7; D is perhaps TRBD1 (6 bases). The CDR3 loop spans 15 amino acids. V gave up 5 bases and J gave up 6 bases, with 20 bases separating them. Germline loops: CDR1 SGHVS, CDR2 FQNEAQ. The CDR3 DNA reads as TGTGCCAGCAGCCCCTGGGTAACAGGGAATAGCGAGCAGTACTTC. It encodes CASSPWVTGNSEQYF.

This clone was recorded many times. This chain joins TRBV5-5 and TRBJ1-1, with D unresolved. The V end was cut by 2 bases, the J end by 0 bases, with 11 bases between. The CDR3 extends over 15 amino acids. Germline CDR1 is SGHKS and CDR2 is YYEKEE (reference sequence). For the CDR3, the DNA is TGTGCCAGCAGCTTAGCTTGGAGGGTGAACACTGAAGCTTTCTTT. This encodes CASSLAWRVNTEAFF.

This chain connects TRBV7-9 to TRBJ2-3, with D uncertain. The CDR3 extends over 14 amino acids. Germline CDR1 is SEHNR and CDR2 is FQNEAQ (reference sequence). V dropped 2 bases and J dropped 2 bases, with 8 bases sitting between them. CDR3 loop: CASSLTTYTDTQYF. CDR3 nucleotide sequence: TGTGCCAGCAGCTTAACTACTTACACAGATACGCAGTATTTT. The whole variable domain, remainder taken from reference TRBV7-9 and TRBJ2-3, is DTGVSQNPRHKITKRGQNVTFRCDPISEHNRLYWYRQTLGQGPEFLTYFQNEAQLEKSRLLSDRFSAERPKGSFSTLEIQRTEQGDSAMYLCASSLTTYTDTQYFGPGTRLTVL.

Worth noting for this clone: In the same sample, other DNA sequences code for this CDR3. This chain connects TRBV4-2 to TRBJ1-2; 9 bases fit TRBD1. The CDR3 runs to 15 residues. V gave up 0 bases and J gave up 8 bases; unmatched junction bases: 7. Looked up from germline, CDR1 is LGHNA and CDR2 is YNFKEQ. This CDR3 reads CASSQDRDRVGGYTF. CDR3 bases: TGTGCCAGCAGCCAAGATAGGGACAGGGTGGGGGGCTACACCTTC.

This clone came up a few times. The chain employs TRBV19 and TRBJ1-1, with D unclear. The CDR3 extends over 14 amino acids. The germline V and J ends were trimmed by 4 bases and 3 bases, with 12 bases remaining between them. CDR1 and CDR2 from the germline V gene are LNHDA and SQIVND (reference sequence). The CDR3 sequence: CASSSPAGDTEAFF. The DNA for the CDR3 is TGTGCCAGTAGTAGCCCAGCCGGGGACACTGAAGCTTTCTTT.

The table lists this clone with a few counts. The CDR3 bases are TGTGCTAGTGGTTTGCCAAGGGACAGGCTTAACTTAAAGGACACTGAAGCTTTCTTT. Translated: CASGLPRDRLNLKDTEAFF. The V gene is TRBV12-5, the J gene TRBJ1-1, with TRBD1 matching over 8 bases. The V segment lost 2 bases and the J segment 3 bases; nucleotides outside the gene matches: 17. The CDR3 is made up of 19 amino acids. Germline V gene data show CDR1 as LGHNT and CDR2 as FRNRAP.

This clone came up a few times. The CDR3 DNA reads TGCGCCAGCGGCCCGGGGCTAGCGGGAAACACCATATATTTT. Translation: CASGPGLAGNTIYF. The chain joins TRBV5-1 to TRBJ1-3, with a tentative D call TRBD1 (5 bases). CDR1 and CDR2 (germline): SGHRS, YFSETQ. Trimming stripped 7 bases from V and 4 bases from J, with 15 bases between. The CDR3 runs to 14 residues.

A few counts support this clone. J is TRBJ1-2 and V is TRBV9; D possibly corresponds to TRBD1 (6 bases). The CDR3 covers 14 residues. Deletions cut 0 bases from V and 3 bases from J, with 9 bases between. Germline assignment: CDR1 SGDLS and CDR2 YYNGEE. CDR3 loop: CASSVGAGDYGYTF. DNA of the CDR3: TGTGCCAGCAGCGTAGGGGCAGGGGACTATGGCTACACCTTC. The whole variable domain, filled in from reference TRBV9 and TRBJ1-2, reads DSGVTQTPKHLITATGQRVTLRCSPRSGDLSVYWYQQSLDQGLQFLIQYYNGEERAKGNILERFSAQQFPDLHSELNLSSLELGDSALYFCASSVGAGDYGYTFGSGTRLTVV.

This clone was found a few times. The V and J genes are TRBV5-5 and TRBJ2-2, with a tentative D call TRBD2 (5 bases). This CDR3 contains 14 residues. Germline V CDR1 and CDR2: SGHKS, YYEKEE (reference sequence). The V gene lost 3 bases and the J gene lost 5 bases, with 11 bases spanning the gap. The CDR3 coding sequence is TGTGCCAGCAGCTCCCCGGGGAGAACCGGGGAGCTGTTTTTT. It translates to CASSSPGRTGELFF.

The chain is built from TRBV6-1 and TRBJ2-7, with 10 nucleotides matching TRBD2. The CDR3 is made up of 16 amino acids. Germline V gene sequence: CDR1 MNHNS, CDR2 SASEGT. The V and J ends lost 6 bases and 9 bases, in that order; junction bases with no gene match: 17. Written as DNA, the CDR3 is TGTGCCAGCAGCGAAACCTTAGCGGGGGGCGGAACCGGGCAGTACTTC. It yields the protein CASSETLAGGGTGQYF.

The sample holds a few counts of this clone. The chain uses TRBV5-1 and TRBJ1-1; possibly TRBD1 for D (5 bases). CDR1 is SGHRS, CDR2 YFSETQ, per germline. V was clipped by 2 bases and J by 0 bases, with 11 bases between them. This CDR3 region has 15 residues. This CDR3 reads CASSFTGTLNTEAFF. CDR3 DNA: TGCGCCAGCAGCTTCACCGGGACTCTGAACACTGAAGCTTTCTTT. The complete variable domain, with remaining parts taken from reference TRBV5-1 and TRBJ1-1, reads KAGVTQTPRYLIKTRGQQVTLSCSPISGHRSVSWYQQTPGQGLQFLFEYFSETQRNKGNFPGRFSGRQFSNSRSEMNVSTLELGDSALYLCASSFTGTLNTEAFFGQGTRLTVV.